These 25 T cell receptor delta chains were all obtained from the same sample, sequenced in a study of γδ T cells in repeated Plasmodium falciparum infection. Gammadelta T cells were flow-sorted from PBMC into Vgamma9/Vdelta2+ and Vdelta2-negative populations for bulk analysis. TCRdb repeated clone calling on the multiplex PCR reads with CATT. The table lists around 46,000 delta-chain clones, roughly 1.9% of them singletons, with about 24% in the top ten. Material for sequencing was gamma-delta T cells from blood. Receptors were obtained from a pool of human donors (malaria-infected and uninfected, not separated).

Notes on this clone: The mismatch at residue 5 between this DNA's translation and the TCRdb protein of a much larger clone likely reflects a read error; the protein shown is translated from the DNA. Other nucleotide sequences in the sample specify the same CDR3. The chain employs TRDV1 and TRDJ1, with 8 nucleotides matching TRDD2. In the absence of a J gene in TCRdb, the DNA was matched to germline to assign it here. The trim removed 4 bases at V and 6 bases at J, leaving 25 bases unmatched. Germline lookup yields CDR1 TSWWSYY and CDR2 QGS. CDR3 length: 20 residues. The DNA of the CDR3 is TGTGCTCTTGGGGGACAAAAAGACTTCCTACGTTTTCGGGGGCTCTATAAACTCATCTTT. Translated: CALGGQKDFLRFRGLYKLIF.

The table lists this clone with a few counts. This likely reflects a read error, since a far larger clone is one base away. CDR3 sequence (DNA): TGTGCTCTTGGGGAACCCCCCGATAAACTCATCTTT. Amino acids: CALGEPPDKLIF. J is TRDJ1 and V is TRDV1; the D is unclear. V dropped 1 base and J dropped 3 bases, with 3 bases sitting between them. The CDR3 totals 12 residues. Germline V gene data show CDR1 as TSWWSYY and CDR2 as QGS.

Worth noting for this clone: This sequence is one base from a far larger clone and is likely a read error. Other DNA sequences from this sample encode an identical CDR3 as well. V gene TRDV2 combines with J gene TRDJ1; the match to TRDD3 covers 9 bases. No J segment appears in TCRdb, so it was assigned here by matching the sequence to germline. CDR3 size: 16 residues. Germline V gives CDR1 GEAIGNYY, CDR2 EKD. The chain's CDR3 is CACDLLGDGYTDKLIF. Here the CDR3 DNA reads TGTGCCTGTGATCTCCTGGGGGATGGGTACACTGATAAACTCATCTTT.

This clone was detected only a few times. This DNA's translation differs at residue 16 from TCRdb's protein, which comes from a much larger clone; a read error is likely, and the protein shown is translated from the DNA. This same CDR3 is encoded by further DNA sequences in the sample. With the J gene uncalled, the V gene is TRDV2; the table's D call of TRDD3 was not tested on the DNA. The CDR3 length is 20 residues. Per germline, CDR1 GEAIGNYY and CDR2 EKD. The CDR3 loop reads CACDTHPRMLGDRYTEKLIF. Written as DNA, the CDR3 is TGTGCCTGTGACACGCATCCCCGAATGCTGGGGGATAGGTACACCGAGAAACTAATCTTT.

This clone is deemed medium-sized. The genes are TRDV1 and TRDJ1; D possibly corresponds to TRDD3 (7 bases). The CDR3 length is 19 residues. Between the trimmed V and J ends, which lost 4 bases and 0 bases, there was a span of 24 bases. The germline CDR1 and CDR2 sequences are TSWWSYY and QGS. The CDR3, as DNA: TGTGCTCTTGGGGCCTTCCCCCTTTACTGGGGACCGTACACCGATAAACTCATCTTT. This sequence encodes CALGAFPLYWGPYTDKLIF.

Comments on this clone: The protein recorded in TCRdb matches a much larger clone and deviates from this DNA's translation at residue 9, suggesting a read error; the protein here is obtained by translating the DNA. The chain recombines TRDV1 with TRDJ1, with 8 nucleotides matching TRDD3. Assignment of the J gene here rests on matching the DNA to germline, because TCRdb gives none. Trimming at V came to 1 base and at J to 0 bases, leaving 34 bases not matched to a gene. This CDR3 has 26 residues. CDR1 and CDR2 from the germline V gene are TSWWSYY and QGS. CDR3 coding DNA: TGTGCTCTTGGGGAACCGTATATCATACTTTCCGTACTGGGGGCCCCTGGGTGGGGATACACCGATAAACTCATCTTT. This translates into CALGEPYIILSVLGAPGWGYTDKLIF.

Notes on this clone: TCRdb's protein for this DNA is that of a much larger clone and differs from the translation at residue 13, likely a read error; the protein shown is the DNA translation. Written as DNA, the CDR3 is TGTGCTCTTGGGGAACTTATATGGACAGACGGGGACTGTGACACCGATAAACTCATCTTT. Translation: CALGELIWTDGDCDTDKLIF. The chain recombines TRDV1 with TRDJ1; possibly TRDD3 for D (5 bases). TCRdb carries no J gene annotation; the J gene was assigned here by matching the DNA with germline. The CDR3 sequence is 20 residues long. Germline V lookup: CDR1 TSWWSYY, CDR2 QGS. With 0 bases removed from V and 0 bases from J, the gap between germline ends came to 23 bases.

This clone was counted at least ten times. TCRdb records a much larger clone's protein for this DNA, with a difference at residue 16 that likely arises from a read error; the protein given is the translation of the DNA. The V and J genes are TRDV2 and TRDJ1; D might be TRDD3 (5 bases). This CDR3 has 19 residues. The germline gives CDR1 GEAIGNYY, CDR2 EKD. CDR3 sequence: CACDTVSGGSPSHTDELIF. The CDR3 DNA reads as TGTGCCTGTGACACCGTCTCGGGGGGGTCCCCGAGCCACACCGATGAACTCATCTTT.

This clone has more than one count but fewer than ten. TCRdb shows a much larger clone's protein in place of this DNA's translation, and the two differ at residue 10, likely through a read error; the protein shown is translated from the DNA. CDR3 protein: CALGELEVRKGYRRGDKLIF. CDR3 bases: TGTGCTCTTGGGGAACTAGAGGTGCGTAAGGGATACAGGAGGGGAGATAAACTCATCTTT. V gene TRDV1 combines with J gene TRDJ1, with TRDD3 matching over 7 bases. This CDR3 is 20 amino acids long. The V gene end was trimmed by 0 bases and the J gene end by 5 bases; junction bases not matched to a gene: 21. The germline gives CDR1 TSWWSYY, CDR2 QGS.

This clone was counted between two and nine times. TCRdb has a much larger clone's protein, which differs at residue 4 from the translation of this DNA, likely because of a read error; what is shown is the protein translated from the DNA. This rearrangement joins TRDV2 to TRDJ1; 10 bases fit TRDD3. TCRdb is silent on the J gene; assignment here came from matching the DNA to germline. The CDR3 sequence is 22 residues long. CDR1 is GEAIGNYY and CDR2 is EKD in the germline V gene. The CDR3 DNA reads TGTGCCTGTAACACGGTGGGCTCAGTGAAGACTTCACTGGGGGATTCAACCGATAAACTCATCTTT. This gives the protein CACNTVGSVKTSLGDSTDKLIF.

Note on this clone: TCRdb has a much larger clone's protein, which differs at residue 13 from the translation of this DNA, likely because of a read error; what is shown is the protein translated from the DNA. V and J are TRDV1 and TRDJ1; TRDD2 is a possible D gene (5 bases). No J gene is reported in TCRdb; it was inferred here by comparing the DNA with germline. CDR3 length: 17 residues. Germline V CDR1 and CDR2: TSWWSYY, QGS. CDR3: CALGEAFPPEYTAKLIF. The CDR3 DNA is TGTGCTCTTGGGGAAGCTTTTCCTCCCGAATACACCGCTAAACTCATCTTT.

A remark on this clone: The protein held in TCRdb is that of a much larger clone and does not match this DNA's translation at residue 4, likely because of a read error; the protein shown is translated from the DNA. The chain has TRDV3 and TRDJ1; 11 nucleotides line up with TRDD3. The J gene, not given by TCRdb, was assigned here from a germline match of the nucleotide sequence. Germline V gene sequence: CDR1 TVYSNPD, CDR2 GDNSRS (reference sequence). V lost 2 bases and J lost 3; bases outside the gene matches: 26. This CDR3 has 21 residues. The CDR3 loop reads CAFVINPRYIGGYAVADKLIF. The CDR3 region has the DNA TGTGCCTTTGTAATTAACCCTCGATACATTGGGGGATACGCTGTAGCCGATAAACTCATCTTT.

The V call is TRDV2, the J call TRDJ1, with 10 nucleotides matching TRDD3. The J gene, left out of TCRdb, was set here by checking the DNA against germline. Germline-derived CDR1 and CDR2 are GEAIGNYY and EKD. This CDR3 has 15 residues. Trimming cost V 3 bases and J 3 bases; bases outside gene matches: 6. CDR3 residues: CACDPVLGDSDKLIF. As DNA, the CDR3 is TGTGCCTGTGACCCGGTACTGGGGGATTCCGATAAACTCATCTTT.

This clone was seen only a few times. A single base is all that separates this from a far larger clone, so a read error is likely. The same CDR3 can be traced to other DNA sequences in this sample. The genes are TRDV1 and TRDJ1, with 10 bases that match TRDD3. Matching the DNA to germline supplied the J gene, which TCRdb does not give. Looked up from germline, CDR1 is TSWWSYY and CDR2 is QGS. There are 20 residues in the CDR3. The CDR3 sequence is CALGEQPFLGDIFGTDKLIF. The CDR3 bases are TGTGCTCTTGGGGAACAGCCCTTTCTGGGGGATATATTCGGCACCGACAAACTCATCTTT.

There are a few counts of this clone. This DNA's translation differs at residue 12 from TCRdb's protein, which comes from a much larger clone; a read error is likely, and the protein shown is translated from the DNA. The V call is TRDV1, the J call TRDJ2, with 9 bases identical to TRDD3. TCRdb lists no J gene, so it was determined here by aligning the DNA to germline. CDR3 length: 21 amino acids. V was clipped by 4 bases and J by 0 bases; unmatched bases: 18. The germline V gene encodes CDR1 TSWWSYY and CDR2 QGS. DNA for the CDR3: TGTGCTCTTGGGGCCCCTCTACGAACTGGGGGACACTACGCTTTGACAGCACAACTCTTCTTT. This translates into CALGAPLRTGGHYALTAQLFF.

Details on this clone: This is likely an artifact of a read error, given a far larger clone one base away. The sample holds other DNA sequences that translate to the same CDR3. The chain is built from TRDV1 and TRDJ1, with TRDD3 matching over 10 bases. Here the J gene came from matching the DNA to germline, since TCRdb omits it. Germline CDR1 and CDR2: TSWWSYY and QGS. This CDR3 spans 21 amino acids. The V gene end was trimmed by 5 bases and the J gene end by 0 bases; junction bases not matched to a gene: 21. In DNA form, the CDR3 reads TGTGCTCTTGGGTCTCCTTCCGGATTCTACTGGGGGATCCCCTACACCGATAAACTCATCTTT. Translation: CALGSPSGFYWGIPYTDKLIF.

This clone was seen at least ten times. At the DNA level, this CDR3 is encoded by other sequences in the same sample as well. V gene TRDV1 combines with J gene TRDJ1; 10 bases agree with TRDD3. The CDR3 runs to 22 residues. Looked up from germline, CDR1 is TSWWSYY and CDR2 is QGS. V lost 3 bases, J lost 0 bases, and 22 bases stayed unmatched. CDR3 sequence: CALGDKHRRDWGIPPYTDKLIF. DNA for the CDR3: TGTGCTCTTGGGGACAAACACCGTCGGGACTGGGGGATCCCTCCGTACACCGATAAACTCATCTTT.

For this clone: The amino acid sequence in TCRdb belongs to a much larger clone and departs from this DNA's translation at residue 17, likely a sequencing read error; the sequence shown is translated from the DNA. The chain combines TRDV2 with TRDJ1, with 12 positions matching TRDD3. This CDR3 is built from 21 residues. The germline CDR1 and CDR2 sequences are GEAIGNYY and EKD. In nucleotides, the CDR3 is TGTGCCTGTGACACGGTGTTTCTGGGGGATACGCGGGATCCCGTCACCAATAAACTCATCTTT. This sequence encodes CACDTVFLGDTRDPVTNKLIF.

This clone was counted at least ten times. A read error is likely here: a far larger clone is one base away. In the same sample, other DNA sequences code for this CDR3. V usage is TRDV1 and J usage is TRDJ1; 11 nucleotides agree with TRDD3. TCRdb does not report a J gene; here it was assigned by matching the DNA to germline references. The CDR3 runs to 24 residues. With 2 bases clipped from V and 4 bases from J, the junction kept 30 bases outside the gene matches. CDR1 and CDR2 from the germline V gene are TSWWSYY and QGS. As DNA, the CDR3 is TGTGCTCTTGGGGAAACTGCGGTTCGGAACGACCTAATCGTACTGGGGGATAATCACGATAAACTCATCTTT. Translation gives CALGETAVRNDLIVLGDNHDKLIF.

Notes on this clone: The likely explanation is a read error, given a far larger clone one base away. The same CDR3 is also encoded by other DNA sequences in this sample. V usage is TRDV1 and J usage is TRDJ1, with D possibly matching TRDD3 (5 bases). Germline CDR1 is TSWWSYY and CDR2 is QGS. The CDR3 loop spans 17 amino acids. The CDR3 nucleotides are TGCGCTCTTGGGGAACCTATAAAACGCCGTTACGCCGATAAACTCATCTTT. Protein sequence: CALGEPIKRRYADKLIF.

Concerning this clone: The protein recorded in TCRdb matches a much larger clone and deviates from this DNA's translation at residue 21, suggesting a read error; the protein here is obtained by translating the DNA. The chain employs TRDV1 and TRDJ1, with TRDD3 identical over 8 bases. TCRdb leaves out the J gene; it was filled in here by matching the DNA to germline. This CDR3 contains 27 residues. The V and J ends lost 1 base and 0 bases, in that order; junction bases with no gene match: 37. The germline V gene encodes CDR1 TSWWSYY and CDR2 QGS. The CDR3 nucleotides read TGTGCTCTTGGGGAACGAGTAGTCTTCGTCGACCTAGCTACTGGGGGGTTATCATACCCTCACACCGATAAACTCATCTTT. This translates into CALGERVVFVDLATGGLSYPHTDKLIF.

With respect to this clone: TCRdb's listed protein matches a much larger clone and diverges from this DNA's translation at residue 8, likely through a read error; the protein shown comes from the DNA. This chain links TRDV1 with TRDJ1; D not resolved. Germline assignment: CDR1 TSWWSYY and CDR2 QGS. V was clipped by 7 bases and J by 5 bases, with 17 bases between them. This CDR3 is 14 amino acids long. CDR3 amino acids: CALAVYSHGDKLIF. Written as DNA, the CDR3 is TGTGCTCTTGCGGTTTATTCCCACGGGGATAAACTCATCTTT.

With respect to this clone: The TCRdb protein comes from a much larger clone and disagrees with this DNA's translation at residue 8, likely due to a read error; the protein given here is derived from the DNA. The chain links TRDV2 to TRDJ1; 8 positions match TRDD3. No J segment appears in TCRdb, so it was assigned here by matching the sequence to germline. The CDR3 consists of 21 residues. V was pared by 0 bases and J by 3 bases, with 23 bases of the junction left unmatched. Germline CDR1 GEAIGNYY, CDR2 EKD. In DNA, the CDR3 is TGTGCCTGTGACACCGGAGAGGTCTACTGGGGGCCTACGGGGGGTTCCGATAAACTCATCTTT. It yields the protein CACDTGEVYWGPTGGSDKLIF.

Ten or more counts support this clone. The TCRdb protein, from a much larger clone, departs from this DNA's translation at residue 4, likely by read error; the protein shown derives from the DNA. The genes are TRDV2 and TRDJ1; 9 nucleotides align to TRDD3. The J gene, missing from TCRdb, was assigned here through DNA to germline matching. The germline CDR1 and CDR2 sequences are GEAIGNYY and EKD. The CDR3 consists of 20 residues. The DNA for the CDR3 is TGTGCCTGTGGCACCGAACGGGGATACGCGCAGAGTGGGGACACCGATAAACTCATCTTT. Encoded protein: CACGTERGYAQSGDTDKLIF.

As concerns this clone: The likely explanation is a read error, given a far larger clone one base away. This same CDR3 is encoded by further DNA sequences in the sample. This chain joins TRDV1 and TRDJ3, with TRDD3 matching over 9 bases. TCRdb gives no J gene; it was assigned here by matching the DNA to germline. In germline, CDR1 is TSWWSYY, CDR2 QGS. V lost 0 bases, J lost 0 bases, and 24 bases stayed unmatched. The CDR3 is made up of 26 amino acids. As DNA, the CDR3 is TGTGCTCTTGGGGAACTCAACCCCCCTACGTTGGAAGTCTGGGGGATCAGCTCCTGGGACACCCGACAGATGTTTTTC. This codes for CALGELNPPTLEVWGISSWDTRQMFF.